The present T cell receptor beta chain was sequenced within a study of blood T cells in healthy people across ages. The study's findings and limits: A strong correlation was seen between TCR beta diversity and naive T cell percentage. Changes seen in expanded clonotypes were possibly confounded by donor CMV status left unknown.

CDR1 is DFQATT and CDR2 is SNEGSKA in the germline V gene (reference sequence). This CDR3 has 14 residues. Trimming took 5 bases from V and 2 from J; bases not matched to a gene: 7. This clonotype was seen a few times. Its specificity is unknown. Each of the donors had roughly 9.7 milliliters of peripheral blood drawn into EDTA-treated Vacutainer tubes. Using a J-beta primer mix together with a sample-barcoded 5' primer, a second PCR was run for roughly 6 to 12 cycles. TCRdb called the 5' RACE reads again in MiXCR, with one record for every CDR3 protein. The table has approximately 780,000 distinct CDR3 sequences, 20% to 30% seen once. This sample was also put to use in a study of T cells of mothers and their children. That investigation notes: Researchers found no T cell clones that were persistent and microchimeric.

The TCR was taken from a boy aged 5-17 years in good health. What was sequenced was blood. This chain joins TRBV20-1 and TRBJ2-7; 9 nucleotides line up with TRBD2. The CDR3 is CSACRSSGAYEQYF. CDR3 nucleotides: TGCAGTGCTTGCCGATCTAGCGGGGCCTACGAGCAGTACTTC.